This T cell receptor (beta chain) is drawn from a study of blood T cell repertoires in COVID-19. Repertoires were generated with immunoSEQ multiplex PCR, while TCRdb's copy carries only in-frame clones and drops some. Among 150,000 or so clones listed, around 90% were seen once. Germline-derived CDR1 and CDR2 are MNHEY and SVGAGI. V was clipped by 6 bases and J by 2 bases, with 14 bases between them. This CDR3 spans 15 amino acids. Across fewer than 25 US areas, participants ranged in age from 18 to 89 years. Participants had their cohort set by participant-reported clinical history. Within 2 weeks before study entry, exposed participants met a COVID-19 case.

The clonotype originates from a woman in her thirties or forties who had been exposed to COVID-19. The genes are TRBV6-5 and TRBJ2-1; D is unclear. Sequencing was carried out using PBMCs or T cells enriched from blood (not recorded which). The CDR3 nucleotides are TGTGCCAGCAGCCACAGTCTCGCGACCTACAATGAGCAGTTCTTC. Encoded protein: CASSHSLATYNEQFF.